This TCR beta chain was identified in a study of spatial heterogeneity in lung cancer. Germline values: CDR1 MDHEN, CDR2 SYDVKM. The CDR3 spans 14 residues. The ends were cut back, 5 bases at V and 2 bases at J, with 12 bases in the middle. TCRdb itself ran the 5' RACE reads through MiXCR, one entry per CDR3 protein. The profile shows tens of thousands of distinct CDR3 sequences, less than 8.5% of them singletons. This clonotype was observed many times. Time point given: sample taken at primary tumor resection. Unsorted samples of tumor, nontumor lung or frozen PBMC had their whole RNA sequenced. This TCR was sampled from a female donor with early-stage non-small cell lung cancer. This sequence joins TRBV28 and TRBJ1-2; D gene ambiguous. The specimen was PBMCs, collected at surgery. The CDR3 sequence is CASSPADGNYGYTF. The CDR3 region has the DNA TGTGCCAGCAGTCCAGCCGACGGGAACTATGGCTACACCTTC.